These 7 T cell receptor beta chains were sequenced from one sample in a study of cytomegalovirus exposure and HLA in healthy donors. The repertoire was sequenced with immunoSEQ multiplex PCR; TCRdb's copy has only in-frame clones and lacks some. The sample yields under 300,000 clones, 65% to 90% seen once. The sequencing input was PBMCs. These receptors were taken from a woman between 18 and 29 years old in good health and CMV-seronegative.

V usage is TRBV2 and J usage is TRBJ2-3; TRBD1 aligns across 9 bases. CDR1 is SNHLY and CDR2 is FYNNEI in the germline V gene. This CDR3 is built from 13 residues. J gave up 3 bases and V 6 bases, and 1 base lay outside the gene matches. The CDR3 DNA follows: TGTGCCAGCAGAGGGACAGGGACAGATACGCAGTATTTT. Translating gives CASRGTGTDTQYF.

This clone has more than one count but fewer than ten. The chain is built from TRBV6-4 and TRBJ2-3; 10 bases line up with TRBD2. Germline CDR1 and CDR2: MRHNA and SNTAGT. This CDR3 comprises 15 residues. J lost 5 bases, V lost 4 bases, and 6 bases had no gene match. The CDR3 reads CASSVSGGAGDTQYF. CDR3 DNA sequence: TGTGCCAGCAGTGTGAGCGGGGGGGCAGGAGATACGCAGTATTTT.

The chain carries TRBV4-2 and TRBJ1-2, with D possibly being TRBD1 (5 bases). In germline, CDR1 is LGHNA, CDR2 YNFKEQ. Trimming took off 1 base at V and 3 bases at J, with 12 bases between the two ends. The CDR3 spans 15 residues. The CDR3 bases are TGTGCCAGCAGCCAAGGTCCGGGGGAAGACTATGGCTACACCTTC. It codes for CASSQGPGEDYGYTF.

This clone showed up just once. The chain combines TRBV19 with TRBJ2-2; possibly TRBD1 for D (5 bases). CDR3 length: 14 residues. Trimming removed 3 bases from V and 6 bases from J, with 11 bases in between. CDR1 LNHDA and CDR2 SQIVND come from the germline V gene (reference sequence). This CDR3 is CASSIQGGSGELFF. Written as DNA, the CDR3 is TGTGCCAGTAGTATCCAGGGTGGTTCCGGGGAGCTGTTTTTT.

The CDR3 loop is CASSWDSDSPLHF. In DNA, the CDR3 is TGTGCCAGCAGCTGGGACAGCGATTCACCCCTCCACTTT. V gene TRBV7-2 combines with J gene TRBJ1-6; 7 bases are shared with TRBD1. The CDR3 sequence is 13 residues long. CDR1 is SGHTA, CDR2 FQGNSA, per germline. V dropped 4 bases and J dropped 8; count of bases not matched to a gene: 2.

Only one count was recorded for this clone. The chain couples TRBV6-4 to TRBJ2-3; 11 nucleotides match TRBD1. CDR3 length equals 16 residues. V dropped 3 bases and J dropped 5; count of bases not matched to a gene: 7. The germline CDR1 and CDR2 sequences are MRHNA and SNTAGT. The CDR3 bases are TGTGCCAGCAGTGAACGCGTGGGACAGGGGGGAGATACGCAGTATTTT. Amino acid sequence: CASSERVGQGGDTQYF.

This sequence joins TRBV9 and TRBJ2-3; D might be TRBD2 (6 bases). CDR3 length: 18 amino acids. The germline CDR1 and CDR2 sequences are SGDLS and YYNGEE. V lost 0 bases and J lost 3, with 20 bases in between. The CDR3 is CASSVGLVSSGRTDTQYF. CDR3 DNA: TGTGCCAGCAGCGTAGGATTAGTTTCGAGCGGGCGAACAGATACGCAGTATTTT.